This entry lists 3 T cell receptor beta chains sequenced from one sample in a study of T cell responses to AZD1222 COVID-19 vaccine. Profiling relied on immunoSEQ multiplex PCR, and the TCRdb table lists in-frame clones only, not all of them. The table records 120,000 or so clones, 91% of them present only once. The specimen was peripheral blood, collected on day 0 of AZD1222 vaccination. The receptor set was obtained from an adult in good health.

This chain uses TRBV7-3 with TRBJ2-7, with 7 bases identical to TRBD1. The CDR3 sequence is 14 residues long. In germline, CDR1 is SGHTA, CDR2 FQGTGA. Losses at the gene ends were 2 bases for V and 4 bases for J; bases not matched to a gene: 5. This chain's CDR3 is CASSLQRDSYEQYF. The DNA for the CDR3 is TGTGCCAGCAGCTTACAGAGGGACAGTTACGAGCAGTACTTC. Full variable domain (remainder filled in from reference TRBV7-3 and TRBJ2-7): GAGVSQTPSNKVTEKGKYVELRCDPISGHTALYWYRQSLGQGPEFLIYFQGTGAADDSGLPNDRFFAVRPEGSVSTLKIQRTERGDSAVYLCASSLQRDSYEQYFGPGTRLTVT.

CDR3 coding DNA: TGTGCCAGTACTACCAGGGGGAATACCCACAATGAGCAGTTCTTC. Amino acids: CASTTRGNTHNEQFF. The chain couples TRBV19 to TRBJ2-1; TRBD1 aligns across 7 bases. Germline V gene sequence: CDR1 LNHDA, CDR2 SQIVND (reference sequence). J gave up 5 bases and V 7 bases, and 11 bases lay outside the gene matches. This CDR3 is 15 amino acids long.

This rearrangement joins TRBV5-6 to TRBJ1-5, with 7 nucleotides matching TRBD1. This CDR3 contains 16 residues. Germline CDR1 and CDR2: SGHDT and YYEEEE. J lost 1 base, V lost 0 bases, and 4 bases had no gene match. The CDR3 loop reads CASSLEGGLSNQPQHF. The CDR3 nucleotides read TGTGCCAGCAGCTTGGAAGGGGGCCTAAGCAATCAGCCCCAGCATTTT.